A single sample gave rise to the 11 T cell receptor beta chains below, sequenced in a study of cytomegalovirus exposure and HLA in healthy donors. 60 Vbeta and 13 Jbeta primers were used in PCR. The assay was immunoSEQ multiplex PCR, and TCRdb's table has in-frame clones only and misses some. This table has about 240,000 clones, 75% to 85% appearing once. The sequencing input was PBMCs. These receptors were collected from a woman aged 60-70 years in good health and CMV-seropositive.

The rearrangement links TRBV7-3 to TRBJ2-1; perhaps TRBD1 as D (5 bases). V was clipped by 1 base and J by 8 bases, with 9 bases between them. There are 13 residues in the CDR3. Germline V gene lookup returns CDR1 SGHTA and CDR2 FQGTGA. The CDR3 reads CASSLSFRDEQFF. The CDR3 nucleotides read TGTGCCAGCAGCTTAAGTTTCAGGGATGAGCAGTTCTTC.

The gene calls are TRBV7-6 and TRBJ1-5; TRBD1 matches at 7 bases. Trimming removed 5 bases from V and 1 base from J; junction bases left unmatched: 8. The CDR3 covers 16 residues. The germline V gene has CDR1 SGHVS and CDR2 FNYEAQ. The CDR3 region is CASSTGVAGSNQPQHF. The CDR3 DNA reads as TGTGCCAGCAGCACAGGGGTGGCGGGGAGCAATCAGCCCCAGCATTTT.

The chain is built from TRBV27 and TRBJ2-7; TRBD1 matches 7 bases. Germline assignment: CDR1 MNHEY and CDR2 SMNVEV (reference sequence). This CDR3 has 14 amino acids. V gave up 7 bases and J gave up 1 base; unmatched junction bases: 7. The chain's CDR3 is CASNSRQGSYEQYF. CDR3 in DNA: TGTGCCAGCAATTCGCGACAGGGTTCCTACGAGCAGTACTTC.

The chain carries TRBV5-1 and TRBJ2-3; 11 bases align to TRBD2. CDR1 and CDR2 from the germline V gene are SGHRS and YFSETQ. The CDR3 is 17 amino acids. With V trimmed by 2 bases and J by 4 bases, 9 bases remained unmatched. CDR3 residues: CASSFTLAGDGADTQYF. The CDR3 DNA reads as TGCGCCAGCAGCTTCACACTAGCGGGAGATGGCGCAGATACGCAGTATTTT. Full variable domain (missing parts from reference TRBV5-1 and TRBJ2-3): KAGVTQTPRYLIKTRGQQVTLSCSPISGHRSVSWYQQTPGQGLQFLFEYFSETQRNKGNFPGRFSGRQFSNSRSEMNVSTLELGDSALYLCASSFTLAGDGADTQYFGPGTRLTVL.

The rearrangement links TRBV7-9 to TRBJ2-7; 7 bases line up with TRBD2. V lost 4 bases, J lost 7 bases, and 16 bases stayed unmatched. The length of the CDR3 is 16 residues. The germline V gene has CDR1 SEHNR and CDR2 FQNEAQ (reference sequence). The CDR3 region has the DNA TGTGCCAGCAGCTACACGGAGGGAGGGGCCCTTTTGGAGCAGTACTTC. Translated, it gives CASSYTEGGALLEQYF.

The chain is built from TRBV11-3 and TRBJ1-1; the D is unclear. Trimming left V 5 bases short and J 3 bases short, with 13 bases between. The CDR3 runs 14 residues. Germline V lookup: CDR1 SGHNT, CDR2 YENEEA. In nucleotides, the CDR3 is TGTGCCAGCAGCCCTTGGGGAGAAGACACTGAAGCTTTCTTT. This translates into CASSPWGEDTEAFF. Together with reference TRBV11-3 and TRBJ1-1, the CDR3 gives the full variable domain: EAGVVQSPRYKIIEKKQPVAFWCNPISGHNTLYWYLQNLGQGPELLIRYENEEAVDDSQLPKDRFSAERLKGVDSTLKIQPAELGDSAVYLCASSPWGEDTEAFFGQGTRLTVV.

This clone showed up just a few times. The CDR3 DNA is TGTGCCAGCAGTGTCCAGGTGAACACTGAAGCTTTCTTT. This encodes CASSVQVNTEAFF. The chain is built from TRBV2 and TRBJ1-1; no clear D gene. The V gene's germline CDR1 is SNHLY and CDR2 FYNNEI. Trimming stripped 4 bases from V and 0 bases from J, with 6 bases between. This CDR3 region has 13 residues. The full variable domain, completed using reference TRBV2 and TRBJ1-1, is EPEVTQTPSHQVTQMGQEVILRCVPISNHLYFYWYRQILGQKVEFLVSFYNNEISEKSEIFDDQFSVERPDGSNFTLKIRSTKLEDSAMYFCASSVQVNTEAFFGQGTRLTVV.

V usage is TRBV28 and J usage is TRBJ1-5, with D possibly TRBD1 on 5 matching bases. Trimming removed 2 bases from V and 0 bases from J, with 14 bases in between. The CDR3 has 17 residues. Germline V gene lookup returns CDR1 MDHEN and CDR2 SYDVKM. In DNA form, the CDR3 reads TGTGCCAGCAGTTTAGGGGCCATGGGGTTTAGCAATCAGCCCCAGCATTTT. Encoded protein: CASSLGAMGFSNQPQHF.

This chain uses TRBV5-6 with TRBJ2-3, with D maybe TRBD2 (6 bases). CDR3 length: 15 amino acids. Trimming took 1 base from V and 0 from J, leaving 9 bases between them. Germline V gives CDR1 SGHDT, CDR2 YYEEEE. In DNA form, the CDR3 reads TGTGCCAGCAGCTTGCCGGGAGCTAGCACAGATACGCAGTATTTT. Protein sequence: CASSLPGASTDTQYF.

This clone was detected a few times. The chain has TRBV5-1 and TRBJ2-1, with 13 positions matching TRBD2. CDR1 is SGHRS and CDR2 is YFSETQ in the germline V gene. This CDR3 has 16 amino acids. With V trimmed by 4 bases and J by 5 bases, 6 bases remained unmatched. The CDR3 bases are TGCGCCAGCAGCCCCTCAGGACTAGCGGGAGACAATGAGCAGTTCTTC. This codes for CASSPSGLAGDNEQFF.

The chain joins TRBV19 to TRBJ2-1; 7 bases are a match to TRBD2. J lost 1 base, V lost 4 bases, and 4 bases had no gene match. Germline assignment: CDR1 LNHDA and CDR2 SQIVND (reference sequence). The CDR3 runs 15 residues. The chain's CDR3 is CASSTHGGSYNEQFF. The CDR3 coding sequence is TGTGCCAGTAGTACCCACGGGGGGTCCTACAATGAGCAGTTCTTC.